The 10 T cell receptor beta chains presented below share a single source sample, sequenced in a study of tumor-infiltrating lymphocytes in localized non-small cell lung cancer. Method: immunoSEQ multiplex PCR; TCRdb's copy keeps in-frame clones and lacks some. The table includes tens of thousands of clones, under 75% detected once. Input material: lung tumor tissue. The receptors derive from a human donor with non-small cell lung cancer.

The chain couples TRBV19 to TRBJ1-5; D unclear. The CDR3 is made up of 13 amino acids. The germline V and J ends were trimmed by 6 bases and 4 bases, with 10 bases remaining between them. Looked up from germline, CDR1 is LNHDA and CDR2 is SQIVND (reference sequence). CDR3 coding DNA: TGTGCCAGTAGCTGGCAAGGTAATCAGCCCCAGCATTTT. It specifies CASSWQGNQPQHF.

This clone has a handful of counts. This chain joins TRBV27 and TRBJ1-1; possibly TRBD1 for D (5 bases). The germline gives CDR1 MNHEY, CDR2 SMNVEV (reference sequence). V was cut by 4 bases and J by 5 bases, with 14 bases left in between. This CDR3 has 14 amino acids. CDR3 coding DNA: TGTGCCAGCAGTTGGGGGGGGAGTAGGACTGAAGCTTTCTTT. It yields the protein CASSWGGSRTEAFF.

This chain connects TRBV5-1 to TRBJ2-3; 11 nucleotides agree with TRBD2. There are 16 residues in the CDR3. Germline V CDR1 and CDR2: SGHRS, YFSETQ. V lost 4 bases and J lost 2; bases outside the gene matches: 6. CDR3 protein: CASSAGTSGPTDTQYF. The CDR3 nucleotides are TGCGCCAGCAGCGCCGGGACTAGCGGTCCCACAGATACGCAGTATTTT.

This clone was seen just once. This chain connects TRBV7-9 to TRBJ2-1; D call uncertain. Germline CDR1 reads SEHNR; CDR2 reads FQNEAQ (reference sequence). V dropped 1 base and J dropped 0 bases, with 4 bases sitting between them. The CDR3 is 14 residues long. CDR3 protein: CASSLVLSYNEQFF. The DNA of the CDR3 is TGTGCCAGCAGCTTAGTCCTCTCCTACAATGAGCAGTTCTTC.

The chain links TRBV10-2 to TRBJ2-1; 10 nucleotides line up with TRBD1. V was pared by 8 bases and J by 6 bases, with 7 bases of the junction left unmatched. CDR1 is WSHSY and CDR2 is SAAADI in the germline V gene. This CDR3 comprises 14 residues. The CDR3: CASGDRGKVNEQFF. CDR3 DNA sequence: TGCGCCAGCGGGGACAGGGGAAAGGTCAATGAGCAGTTCTTC.

This chain links TRBV5-4 with TRBJ2-3; D perhaps matches TRBD2 (6 bases). This CDR3 has 16 residues. Trimming took 4 bases from V and 0 from J, leaving 15 bases between them. Germline V lookup: CDR1 SGHNT, CDR2 YYREEE (reference sequence). CDR3 sequence reads: CASSPFGGVSTDTQYF. In DNA, the CDR3 is TGTGCCAGCAGCCCTTTTGGAGGGGTAAGCACAGATACGCAGTATTTT. The variable domain in full, completed from reference TRBV5-4 and TRBJ2-3, reads ETGVTQSPTHLIKTRGQQVTLRCSSQSGHNTVSWYQQALGQGPQFIFQYYREEENGRGNFPPRFSGLQFPNYSSELNVNALELDDSALYLCASSPFGGVSTDTQYFGPGTRLTVL.

This clone appeared a single time. The same CDR3 can be traced to other DNA sequences in this sample. The chain has TRBV27 and TRBJ2-3; D is unclear. The CDR3 sequence is 12 residues long. V lost 6 bases to trimming and J lost 2 bases, with 6 bases between them. Germline CDR1 MNHEY, CDR2 SMNVEV (reference sequence). The CDR3 reads CASRQNTDTQYF. CDR3 DNA: TGTGCCAGCAGGCAAAACACAGATACGCAGTATTTT.

This chain uses TRBV19 with TRBJ2-1, with 9 bases aligning to TRBD2. The CDR3 is 16 amino acids. Germline loops: CDR1 LNHDA, CDR2 SQIVND (reference sequence). V shed 7 bases and J 9 bases; nucleotides not matched to a gene: 16. In nucleotides, the CDR3 is TGTGCCAGTAAATTCGGCGCGGGAGGGCCAGGAGGTGAGCAGTTCTTC. This sequence encodes CASKFGAGGPGGEQFF.

The gene calls are TRBV5-1 and TRBJ2-3; D is perhaps TRBD1 or TRBD2 (5 bases each). Germline V CDR1 and CDR2: SGHRS, YFSETQ. V was cut by 4 bases and J by 4 bases, with 13 bases left in between. The CDR3 is 14 residues long. The CDR3 is CASSPPGTPDTQYF. The DNA for the CDR3 is TGCGCCAGCAGCCCTCCGGGGACGCCAGATACGCAGTATTTT.

The chain carries TRBV18 and TRBJ2-7; TRBD1 matches at 7 bases. The CDR3 is 14 residues long. V was pared by 4 bases and J by 0 bases, with 3 bases of the junction left unmatched. Germline values: CDR1 KGHSH, CDR2 LQKENI. CDR3 DNA sequence: TGTGCCAGCTCACAAGACAGGGCCTCCTACGAGCAGTACTTC. Protein: CASSQDRASYEQYF.